This TCR beta chain was obtained from a study of blood T cell repertoires in COVID-19. About the research overall: From T cells, B-cell-depleted T cells, or PBMCs came the material, which was cDNA or gDNA.

The germline CDR1 and CDR2 sequences are SGHRS and YFSETQ. With V trimmed by 3 bases and J by 0 bases, 3 bases remained unmatched. CDR3 size: 16 residues. Sequenced by immunoSEQ multiplex PCR; TCRdb stores in-frame clones only, minus some. The table records tens of thousands of clones, roughly four fifths of them present only once. The chain combines TRBV5-1 with TRBJ2-4; 10 nucleotides line up with TRBD1. This TCR was sampled from a woman in her sixties or seventies with acute or convalescent COVID-19. Sequencing input: peripheral blood. This chain's CDR3 is CASSSGTGVAKNIQYF. CDR3 bases: TGCGCCAGCAGCTCTGGGACAGGGGTAGCCAAAAACATTCAGTACTTC.